This T cell receptor beta chain was observed in a study of glioma-infiltrating T cells after dendritic cell vaccination. Study as a whole: Dendritic cell vaccination trial patients had either newly diagnosed or recurrent glioblastoma. Study results and limitations: Patients with more pretreatment TILs had longer time to progression and survival. Higher TCR clonality did not directly relate to longer survival.

This CDR3 has 15 residues. CDR1 and CDR2 (germline): SEHNR, FQNEAQ (reference sequence). The V end was cut by 6 bases, the J end by 0 bases, with 11 bases between. Time point: after dendritic cell vaccination, including at tumor progression/relapse. Worth noting for this clone: The antigen remains undetermined.

Up to 2 ug genomic DNA was used for TCRB CDR3 amplification. The protocol was immunoSEQ multiplex PCR, while the TCRdb copy is restricted to in-frame clones and leaves out a portion. The sample shows roughly 80,000 clones, roughly 84% of them seen only once. J is TRBJ1-4 and V is TRBV7-9; maybe TRBD1 (5 bases). This receptor was taken from a human donor with glioblastoma. This specimen consisted of blood, obtained after dendritic cell vaccination. The CDR3 here is CASRQDSATNEKLFF. In nucleotides, the CDR3 is TGTGCCAGCAGGCAAGACAGTGCAACTAATGAAAAACTGTTTTTT.